This TCR beta chain appears in the sequencing data of a study of Tregs in tolerant kidney transplant recipients. Study results and limitations: Expanding Tregs on activated donor B cells appeared to best identify donor-specific TCRbeta clones.

Method: immunoSEQ multiplex PCR; TCRdb's copy keeps in-frame clones and lacks some. Among about 68,000 clones, about 83% were seen once, and the ten largest hold roughly 4.9%. Germline lookup yields CDR1 ENHRY and CDR2 SYGVKD. The CDR3 runs to 11 residues. V was trimmed by 4 bases and J by 9 bases, leaving 10 bases between them. A note on this clone: Its matching antigen is unknown.

Sequencing used CD4+ T cells from blood. The V and J genes are TRBV10-3 and TRBJ2-7, with D possibly TRBD1 on 7 matching bases. The TCR was taken from a human donor in good health. CDR3 sequence: CAISGQGGQYF. Here the CDR3 DNA reads TGTGCCATCAGTGGACAGGGAGGGCAGTACTTC.